Listed here are 21 T cell receptor beta chains from one sample, sequenced in a study of cytomegalovirus exposure and HLA in healthy donors. Vbeta (60) and Jbeta (13) primers were used in the PCR. Sequencing used immunoSEQ multiplex PCR; TCRdb keeps in-frame clones, though not all of them. Found here are some 51,000 clones, roughly 77% of them singletons; the top ten hold approximately 2.3%. The sequenced sample consisted of PBMCs. The receptor source for this set is a female donor in good health and CMV-seronegative.

The V and J genes are TRBV15 and TRBJ2-5, with D tentatively TRBD1 (6 bases). The CDR3 totals 14 residues. Germline V gene lookup returns CDR1 LNHNV and CDR2 YYDKDF (reference sequence). V lost 1 base and J 3 bases, leaving 9 bases between the germline ends. CDR3 coding DNA: TGTGCCACCAGCAGAGCGAGGACAGAAGAGACCCAGTACTTC. The encoded protein is CATSRARTEETQYF.

The chain links TRBV13 to TRBJ2-5; 7 bases match TRBD1. Germline loops: CDR1 PRHDT, CDR2 FYEKMQ (reference sequence). V dropped 6 bases and J dropped 7; count of bases not matched to a gene: 17. This CDR3 spans 16 amino acids. This chain's CDR3 is CASSRAEGAVSVTQYF. The CDR3 nucleotides are TGTGCCAGCAGTCGGGCCGAGGGGGCCGTCTCCGTGACCCAGTACTTC.

J is TRBJ1-4 and V is TRBV27, with D uncertain. V lost 6 bases, J lost 0 bases, and 11 bases lay in between. The CDR3 length is 15 residues. Germline V gene lookup returns CDR1 MNHEY and CDR2 SMNVEV (reference sequence). CDR3 protein: CASSGNQATNEKLFF. In DNA, the CDR3 is TGTGCCAGCAGCGGAAACCAGGCAACTAATGAAAAACTGTTTTTT.

The sample holds one count of this clone. The chain uses TRBV7-9 and TRBJ2-1; D not resolved. This CDR3 comprises 13 residues. CDR1 is SEHNR, CDR2 FQNEAQ, per germline (reference sequence). V shed 0 bases and J shed 9 bases, with 9 bases lying between them. CDR3 in DNA: TGTGCCAGCAGCTTAGCGGAGACGGGTGAGCAGTTCTTC. This codes for CASSLAETGEQFF. The full variable domain, its missing parts supplied by reference TRBV7-9 and TRBJ2-1, is DTGVSQNPRHKITKRGQNVTFRCDPISEHNRLYWYRQTLGQGPEFLTYFQNEAQLEKSRLLSDRFSAERPKGSFSTLEIQRTEQGDSAMYLCASSLAETGEQFFGPGTRLTVL.

Only a few counts were recorded for this clone. The chain has TRBV6-5 and TRBJ2-1, with D tentatively TRBD2 (6 bases). Germline values: CDR1 MNHEY, CDR2 SVGAGI. V lost 5 bases and J 9 bases, leaving 20 bases between the germline ends. The CDR3 has 15 residues. The CDR3 DNA reads TGTGCCAGCAGTAACCCGGGAGTAAGTTGGGGTGAGCAGTTCTTC. This codes for CASSNPGVSWGEQFF.

This rearrangement joins TRBV7-2 to TRBJ2-6; D unresolved. Trimming pared 1 base from V and 1 base from J, leaving 14 bases between. This CDR3 comprises 18 residues. In germline, CDR1 is SGHTA, CDR2 FQGNSA. CDR3 sequence reads: CASSLVWRLGSGANVLTF. In nucleotides, the CDR3 is TGTGCCAGCAGCTTAGTGTGGCGGCTCGGGTCTGGGGCCAACGTCCTGACTTTC.

The J gene is TRBJ2-1, the V gene TRBV29-1; 10 bases match TRBD2. Germline CDR1 SQVTM, CDR2 ANQGSEA. V lost 4 bases, J lost 9 bases, and 3 bases stayed unmatched. The CDR3 runs to 12 residues. The CDR3 protein is CSVGVAGGEQFF. DNA for the CDR3: TGCAGCGTTGGGGTAGCGGGGGGTGAGCAGTTCTTC.

J is TRBJ2-2 and V is TRBV6-5; 12 bases are shared with TRBD2. Trimming removed 5 bases from V and 6 bases from J; junction bases left unmatched: 4. Germline V CDR1 and CDR2: MNHEY, SVGAGI. This CDR3 region has 15 residues. Here the CDR3 reads CASSPRLAGAGELFF. The CDR3 DNA reads TGTGCCAGCAGTCCCCGACTAGCGGGAGCCGGGGAGCTGTTTTTT.

Here the CDR3 DNA reads TGTGCCAGTACCGACAGGGGGCGCGGCGGAAACACCATATATTTT. This sequence encodes CASTDRGRGGNTIYF. The rearrangement links TRBV19 to TRBJ1-3, with 10 nucleotides matching TRBD1. CDR3 length equals 15 residues. With V trimmed by 7 bases and J by 4 bases, 7 bases remained unmatched. Germline V gene sequence: CDR1 LNHDA, CDR2 SQIVND (reference sequence).

The genes are TRBV6-1 and TRBJ2-7; the match to TRBD2 covers 12 bases. The CDR3 length is 15 residues. Trimming at V came to 2 bases and at J to 7 bases, leaving 6 bases not matched to a gene. Germline V gene lookup returns CDR1 MNHNS and CDR2 SASEGT. The DNA of the CDR3 is TGTGCCAGCAGTGAAAAGCCTAGCGGGGGGGGTGAGCAGTACTTC. Residues: CASSEKPSGGGEQYF.

The chain combines TRBV5-1 with TRBJ2-3; 9 bases line up with TRBD2. The CDR3 extends over 15 amino acids. Unmatched junction bases numbered 6, after V lost 3 bases and J lost 4 bases. Germline lookup yields CDR1 SGHRS and CDR2 YFSETQ. CDR3 residues: CASSSAAGGADTQYF. CDR3 sequence (DNA): TGCGCCAGCAGCTCCGCCGCGGGGGGGGCAGATACGCAGTATTTT.

The V call is TRBV21-1, the J call TRBJ2-1; the table's D call, TRBD2, has no DNA check behind it. TRBV21-1 is a recognized pseudogene. This CDR3 is 17 amino acids long. The CDR3 nucleotides are TGTGCCAGCAGCTCTTCCCGCGGGGAGCTAGCCTACAATGAGCAGTTCTTC. It encodes CASSSSRGELAYNEQFF.

This chain joins TRBV30 and TRBJ1-4; 8 nucleotides agree with TRBD1. Germline CDR1 GTSNPN, CDR2 SVGIG (reference sequence). V shed 6 bases, J shed 7 bases, and the junction held 4 bases outside the gene matches. The CDR3 spans 12 residues. The CDR3 here is CACNDRGEKLFF. The DNA of the CDR3 is TGTGCCTGTAACGACAGGGGTGAAAAACTGTTTTTT.

V is TRBV30 and J is TRBJ2-7, with 7 positions matching TRBD2. The CDR3 is 13 residues long. Germline values: CDR1 GTSNPN, CDR2 SVGIG (reference sequence). The V gene end was trimmed by 4 bases and the J gene end by 4 bases; junction bases not matched to a gene: 7. The CDR3 coding sequence is TGTGCCTGGATGTCCGGCGGGAGATACGAGCAGTACTTC. Translating it yields CAWMSGGRYEQYF.

This clone was seen once. At one of its ends the junction is not consistent with the germline gene, which may arise from a read error. This CDR3 is also generated by other DNA sequences in the sample. This rearrangement joins TRBV7-9 to TRBJ2-1; 15 bases are shared with TRBD2. From germline, CDR1 is SEHNR and CDR2 FQNEAQ (reference sequence). The CDR3 runs to 15 residues. DNA for the CDR3: TGTGCGAGCAGTGAGGGACTAGCGGGAGGCTATGAGCAGTTCTTC. This translates into CASSEGLAGGYEQFF.

The chain employs TRBV18 and TRBJ2-5, with a possible D match to TRBD2 (6 bases). With 4 bases removed from V and 1 base from J, the gap between germline ends came to 13 bases. The CDR3 has 15 residues. Germline V gene data show CDR1 as KGHSH and CDR2 as LQKENI. The DNA of the CDR3 is TGTGCCAGCTCACAATATACCGGGGGCCAAGAGACCCAGTACTTC. Translated: CASSQYTGGQETQYF.

This clone was observed a handful of times. The CDR3 DNA sequence: TGCGCCAGCAGCCAGGTCCTAGCGGTTCACTACGAGCAGTACTTC. Its protein product is CASSQVLAVHYEQYF. V gene TRBV4-3 combines with J gene TRBJ2-7; 7 nucleotides line up with TRBD2. The CDR3 loop spans 15 amino acids. Germline V gives CDR1 LGHNA, CDR2 YSLEER. Trimming removed 3 bases from V and 3 bases from J; junction bases left unmatched: 8.

This clone was counted only a few times. This chain uses TRBV2 with TRBJ2-1; 10 positions agree with TRBD1. The CDR3 sequence is 14 residues long. In germline, CDR1 is SNHLY, CDR2 FYNNEI. With V trimmed by 5 bases and J by 7 bases, 5 bases remained unmatched. CDR3 nucleotides: TGTGCCAGCAGTATGGACAGGGGGGGGAATGAGCAGTTCTTC. It translates to CASSMDRGGNEQFF.

The chain carries TRBV27 and TRBJ2-7; 7 bases agree with TRBD2. Germline V CDR1 and CDR2: MNHEY, SMNVEV (reference sequence). The CDR3 has 13 residues. V lost 5 bases to trimming and J lost 9 bases; unmatched junction nucleotides: 10. CDR3 coding DNA: TGTGCCAGCAGTAGAACCCGCGGGACTATGCAGTACTTC. Amino acid sequence: CASSRTRGTMQYF.

The chain is built from TRBV29-1 and TRBJ2-1; 8 nucleotides line up with TRBD1. CDR1 is SQVTM and CDR2 is ANQGSEA in the germline V gene. The CDR3 totals 17 residues. J was trimmed by 8 bases and V by 0 bases; bases with no gene match: 15. The CDR3 loop reads CSVEDPSRQGAQDEQFF. CDR3 nucleotide sequence: TGCAGCGTTGAAGATCCTTCCCGGCAGGGGGCGCAGGATGAGCAGTTCTTC.

This rearrangement joins TRBV28 to TRBJ2-2, with unresolved D. Germline V lookup: CDR1 MDHEN, CDR2 SYDVKM. The length of the CDR3 is 13 residues. V lost 4 bases to trimming and J lost 4 bases, with 7 bases between them. CDR3 sequence (DNA): TGTGCCAGCAGTTCCCCGGGCACCGGGGAGCTGTTTTTT. Protein: CASSSPGTGELFF.